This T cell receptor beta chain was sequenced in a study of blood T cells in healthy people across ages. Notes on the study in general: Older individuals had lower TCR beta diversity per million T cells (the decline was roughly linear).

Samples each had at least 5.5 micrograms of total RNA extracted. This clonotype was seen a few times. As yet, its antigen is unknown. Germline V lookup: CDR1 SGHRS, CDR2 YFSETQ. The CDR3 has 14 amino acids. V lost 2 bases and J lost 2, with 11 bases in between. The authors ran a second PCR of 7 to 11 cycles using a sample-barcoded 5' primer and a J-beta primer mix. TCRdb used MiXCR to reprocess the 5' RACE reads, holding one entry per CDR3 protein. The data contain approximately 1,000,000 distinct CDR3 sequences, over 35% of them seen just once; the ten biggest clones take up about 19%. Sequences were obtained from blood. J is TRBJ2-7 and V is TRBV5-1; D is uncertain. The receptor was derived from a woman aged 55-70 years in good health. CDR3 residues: CASSFKSATYEQYF. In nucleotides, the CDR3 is TGCGCCAGCAGCTTTAAGTCAGCAACCTACGAGCAGTACTTC.